This T cell receptor beta chain was recovered during a study of cytomegalovirus exposure and HLA in healthy donors. There were likely unrecorded immune exposures, though donors were nominally healthy when sampled. In the PCR, 60 Vbeta and 13 Jbeta primers were used. The table came from immunoSEQ multiplex PCR; TCRdb's copy has only in-frame clones and leaves some out. The table shows some 120,000 clones, with about 73% occurring only once. Study-level findings and limits: Later genetic work tied a missense DCLRE1C variant to beta-chain V and J trimming.

This clone was detected once. Its antigen is not known. Trimming stripped 1 base from V and 2 bases from J, with 12 bases between. The CDR3 extends over 14 amino acids. Germline V gene data show CDR1 as GTSNPN and CDR2 as SVGIG (reference sequence). The V and J genes are TRBV30 and TRBJ2-7; weak D call: TRBD1 (5 bases). Sequenced input: PBMCs. This receptor was obtained from a woman aged 40-49 years in good health and CMV-seronegative. Here the CDR3 reads CAWSEMAGPYEQYF. In DNA, the CDR3 is TGTGCCTGGAGTGAAATGGCAGGGCCCTACGAGCAGTACTTC.